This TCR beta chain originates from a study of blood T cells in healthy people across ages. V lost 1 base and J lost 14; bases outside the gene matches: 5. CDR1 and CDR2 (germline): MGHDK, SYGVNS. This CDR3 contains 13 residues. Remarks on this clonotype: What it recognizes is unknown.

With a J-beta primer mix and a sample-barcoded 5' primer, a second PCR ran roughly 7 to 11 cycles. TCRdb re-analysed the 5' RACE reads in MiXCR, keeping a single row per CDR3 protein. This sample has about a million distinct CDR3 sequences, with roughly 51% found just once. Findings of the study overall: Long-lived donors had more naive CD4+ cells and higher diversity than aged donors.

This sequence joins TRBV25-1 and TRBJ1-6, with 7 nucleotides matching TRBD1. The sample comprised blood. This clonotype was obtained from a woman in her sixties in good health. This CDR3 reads CASSELEGQSLHF. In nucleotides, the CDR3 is TGTGCCAGCAGTGAATTGGAGGGACAGTCCCTCCACTTT.